Each of the 13 T cell receptor beta chains below was sequenced from the same sample in a study of blood T cell repertoires in COVID-19. Here immunoSEQ multiplex PCR was the method, and the copy in TCRdb shows in-frame clones only, minus some. The sample has fewer than 250,000 clones, 80% to 90% seen once. The material sequenced was peripheral blood. The receptors were sampled from a man in his forties with acute or convalescent COVID-19.

This clone showed up just once. The chain uses TRBV14 and TRBJ1-6; the D is unclear. Germline assignment: CDR1 SGHDN and CDR2 FVKESK. The V end lost 4 bases, the J end lost 9 bases, and 13 bases lay between the germline ends. The CDR3 consists of 14 residues. The CDR3 nucleotides are TGTGCCAGCAGCCCGAATATCCGGAGTTCACCCCTCCACTTT. Translated: CASSPNIRSSPLHF.

The chain joins TRBV6-5 to TRBJ2-3; 9 nucleotides match TRBD1. CDR1 is MNHEY and CDR2 is SVGAGI in the germline V gene. V shed 7 bases, J shed 1 base, and the junction held 3 bases outside the gene matches. The CDR3 length is 14 residues. The DNA of the CDR3 is TGTGCCAGCACCAGGGACAGGGGCACAGATACGCAGTATTTT. Its translation: CASTRDRGTDTQYF.

This chain connects TRBV10-1 to TRBJ1-1; 7 bases match TRBD1. Looked up from germline, CDR1 is WNHNN and CDR2 is SYGVQD (reference sequence). With 6 bases clipped from V and 2 bases from J, the junction kept 9 bases outside the gene matches. This CDR3 comprises 15 residues. The CDR3 sequence is CASRPGQDLNTEAFF. Written as DNA, the CDR3 is TGCGCCAGCAGACCCGGACAGGACCTTAACACTGAAGCTTTCTTT.

CDR3 protein: CASSIIGQGKDTQYF. In DNA, the CDR3 is TGTGCCAGTAGTATAATAGGACAGGGGAAAGATACGCAGTATTTT. This rearrangement joins TRBV19 to TRBJ2-3; 9 bases map to TRBD1. Losses at the gene ends were 2 bases for V and 5 bases for J; bases not matched to a gene: 5. CDR1 LNHDA and CDR2 SQIVND come from the germline V gene (reference sequence). The CDR3 is 15 residues long.

The chain recombines TRBV13 with TRBJ2-3, with 7 positions matching TRBD1. The CDR3 runs to 16 residues. The ends lost 4 bases at V and 2 bases at J; junction bases unmatched: 9. Germline CDR1 reads PRHDT; CDR2 reads FYEKMQ (reference sequence). The chain's CDR3 is CASSYEGRGITDTQYF. DNA for the CDR3: TGTGCCAGCAGCTACGAGGGCAGGGGGATCACAGATACGCAGTATTTT.

The rearrangement uses TRBV5-6 and TRBJ1-5, with TRBD1 identical over 7 bases. Trimming at V came to 4 bases and at J to 6 bases, leaving 7 bases not matched to a gene. The CDR3 extends over 14 amino acids. The germline CDR1 and CDR2 sequences are SGHDT and YYEEEE. The CDR3 reads CASSRAAGGQPQHF. Here the CDR3 DNA reads TGTGCCAGCAGCCGGGCGGCAGGGGGTCAGCCCCAGCATTTT.

CDR3 protein: CASTREGRKTEAFF. CDR3 bases: TGTGCCAGCACCAGGGAGGGACGTAAAACTGAAGCTTTCTTT. This sequence joins TRBV28 and TRBJ1-1; TRBD1 might be the D (5 bases). The V gene's germline CDR1 is MDHEN and CDR2 SYDVKM. This CDR3 is built from 14 residues. V dropped 7 bases and J dropped 5 bases, with 17 bases sitting between them.

The sample holds a few counts of this clone. The chain recombines TRBV5-1 with TRBJ1-2; D remains unclear. The CDR3 is made up of 15 amino acids. Germline V gives CDR1 SGHRS, CDR2 YFSETQ. V lost 3 bases and J 8 bases, leaving 20 bases between the germline ends. The CDR3 reads CASSSGQVLDLGYTF. In DNA form, the CDR3 reads TGCGCCAGCAGCTCTGGGCAGGTTTTAGATTTAGGCTACACCTTC.

This sequence joins TRBV14 and TRBJ1-2, with D possibly TRBD1 on 5 matching bases. The CDR3 is made up of 13 amino acids. CDR1 is SGHDN, CDR2 FVKESK, per germline. V dropped 1 base and J dropped 4 bases, with 7 bases sitting between them. The CDR3 spells CASSQVDSYGYTF. The CDR3 DNA reads as TGTGCCAGCAGCCAAGTTGACAGCTATGGCTACACCTTC.

The chain is built from TRBV28 and TRBJ2-1; 7 bases are shared with TRBD1. The V and J ends lost 5 bases and 0 bases, in that order; junction bases with no gene match: 10. This CDR3 comprises 17 residues. Germline CDR1 and CDR2: MDHEN and SYDVKM. CDR3 nucleotide sequence: TGTGCCAGCAGTCCAAGGGGGCCTCAGAGCTCCTACAATGAGCAGTTCTTC. This gives the protein CASSPRGPQSSYNEQFF.

This sequence joins TRBV3-1 (or the pseudogene TRBV3-2) and TRBJ2-1; D not resolved. Germline CDR1 reads LGHDT; CDR2 reads YNNKEL (reference sequence). V was cut by 2 bases and J by 0 bases, with 8 bases left in between. The CDR3 has 15 residues. CDR3 sequence (DNA): TGTGCCAGCAGCCAAATCCAGTCCTCCTACAATGAGCAGTTCTTC. This gives the protein CASSQIQSSYNEQFF.

This clone was recorded a few times. J is TRBJ1-1 and V is TRBV28; perhaps TRBD1 as D (5 bases). Germline V gives CDR1 MDHEN, CDR2 SYDVKM. V gave up 4 bases and J gave up 5 bases, with 14 bases separating them. This CDR3 contains 14 residues. CDR3 residues: CASSSPGGWTEAFF. For the CDR3, the DNA is TGTGCCAGCAGTTCCCCCGGGGGTTGGACTGAAGCTTTCTTT. The complete variable domain, with remaining parts taken from reference TRBV28 and TRBJ1-1, reads DVKVTQSSRYLVKRTGEKVFLECVQDMDHENMFWYRQDPGLGLRLIYFSYDVKMKEKGDIPEGYSVSREKKERFSLILESASTNQTSMYLCASSSPGGWTEAFFGQGTRLTVV.

This rearrangement joins TRBV5-4 to TRBJ2-3; 9 nucleotides line up with TRBD1. Germline assignment: CDR1 SGHNT and CDR2 YYREEE (reference sequence). J was trimmed by 7 bases and V by 3 bases; bases with no gene match: 9. This CDR3 spans 15 amino acids. The CDR3, as DNA: TGTGCCAGCAGCTCACAACAGGGGGCGCAGCATACGCAGTATTTT. It translates to CASSSQQGAQHTQYF. The whole variable domain, remainder taken from reference TRBV5-4 and TRBJ2-3, is ETGVTQSPTHLIKTRGQQVTLRCSSQSGHNTVSWYQQALGQGPQFIFQYYREEENGRGNFPPRFSGLQFPNYSSELNVNALELDDSALYLCASSSQQGAQHTQYFGPGTRLTVL.